A selection of T cell receptor beta chains follows, all from one sample in a study of blood T cell repertoires in COVID-19. Repertoires were generated with immunoSEQ multiplex PCR, while TCRdb's copy carries only in-frame clones and drops some. The data hold 650,000 to 800,000 clones, with 75% to 90% observed a single time. The sample comprised peripheral blood. These receptors came from a woman under 30 with acute or convalescent COVID-19. CDR3s include the opening cysteine and the closing phenylalanine or tryptophan. The D gene is left open where the match is weak. Only part of the rows carry a size: once, few, many, or a class if the clone is expanded.

j_call	clone_size	cdr3_length	d_call	v_call	cdr3_aa	cdr3_nt
TRBJ1-1	.	13	.	TRBV12-3/TRBV12-4	CASSLGLNTEAFF	TGTGCCAGCAGTTTAGGGCTGAACACTGAAGCTTTCTTT
TRBJ2-2	.	17	.	TRBV6-2/TRBV6-3	CASSYRARAHLTGELFF	TGTGCCAGCAGTTACAGGGCCAGGGCCCACCTCACCGGGGAGCTGTTTTTT
TRBJ2-3	.	16	TRBD1	TRBV7-9	CASSLSLGTGPTGQYF	TGTGCCAGCAGCTTGAGTCTCGGGACAGGGCCTACTGGGCAGTATTTT
TRBJ1-5	.	14	TRBD1	TRBV6-5	CASIGTGGVQPQHF	TGTGCCAGCATTGGAACAGGGGGCGTTCAGCCCCAGCATTTT
TRBJ2-3	.	17	TRBD2	TRBV7-9	CASSLETSGGASDTQYF	TGTGCCAGCAGCTTAGAGACTAGCGGGGGGGCTTCAGATACGCAGTATTTT
TRBJ2-3	once	18	TRBD2	TRBV4-3	CASSQEIRTSGGINTQYF	TGCGCCAGCAGCCAAGAAATCAGGACTAGCGGGGGTATTAATACGCAGTATTTT
TRBJ1-5	.	14	.	TRBV18	CASALRDSNQPQHF	TGTGCCAGCGCCTTGAGGGATAGCAATCAGCCCCAGCATTTT
TRBJ1-5	.	17	.	TRBV28	CASSSAPTVISNQPQHF	TGTGCCAGCAGTTCCGCCCCGACAGTAATTAGCAATCAGCCCCAGCATTTT
TRBJ1-5	.	14	.	TRBV30	CAWSRGFPNQPQHF	TGTGCCTGGAGTAGGGGCTTCCCCAATCAGCCCCAGCATTTT
TRBJ1-1	.	14	.	TRBV3-1/TRBV3-2	CASSQAPGAAEAFF	TGTGCCAGCAGCCAGGCCCCAGGGGCTGCTGAAGCTTTCTTT
TRBJ1-4	.	15	.	TRBV5-1	CASSLGLGAYEKLFF	TGCGCCAGCAGCTTGGGTTTGGGAGCTTATGAAAAACTGTTTTTT
TRBJ2-7	.	15	.	TRBV3-1/TRBV3-2	CASSQEMGLSYEQYF	TGTGCCAGCAGCCAAGAAATGGGACTCTCCTACGAGCAGTACTTC
TRBJ1-3	.	14	.	TRBV2	CASRENGSGNTIYF	TGTGCCAGCAGGGAGAACGGCTCTGGAAACACCATATATTTT
TRBJ2-7	once	14	TRBD1	TRBV19	CASSMTGGSYEQYF	TGTGCCAGTAGTATGACAGGGGGCTCCTACGAGCAGTACTTC
TRBJ2-1	.	18	TRBD2	TRBV2	CASISRELAGGLNNEQFF	TGTGCCAGCATTTCGAGGGAACTAGCGGGGGGGTTAAACAATGAGCAGTTCTTC
TRBJ1-1	.	18	.	TRBV28	CASSLGLWWGRENTEAFF	TGTGCCAGCAGTTTAGGGCTTTGGTGGGGCAGGGAGAACACTGAAGCTTTCTTT
TRBJ1-5	.	14	.	TRBV11-2	CASSLTSGNQPQHF	TGTGCCAGCAGCCTGACAAGCGGTAATCAGCCCCAGCATTTT
TRBJ2-7	.	17	TRBD1	TRBV24-1	CATSDLKPGQGTYEQYF	TGTGCCACCAGTGATTTGAAACCGGGACAGGGAACCTACGAGCAGTACTTC
TRBJ1-3	.	17	.	TRBV7-2	CASFRPGLTASGNTIYF	TGTGCCAGCTTTCGACCGGGACTGACGGCCTCTGGAAACACCATATATTTT
TRBJ1-1	.	17	.	TRBV4-3	CASSHIPFRGLNTEAFF	TGCGCCAGCAGCCACATCCCCTTTAGGGGGTTGAACACTGAAGCTTTCTTT
TRBJ1-6	once	15	.	TRBV5-8	CASSLVGAYNSPLHF	TGTGCCAGCAGCTTGGTGGGCGCCTATAATTCACCCCTCCACTTT
TRBJ2-3	once	13	.	TRBV6-5	CASRETDTDTQYF	TGTGCCAGCAGGGAGACAGACACAGATACGCAGTATTTT